These 19 T cell receptor beta chains came from one sample sequenced in a study of CD8 T cells in Susac syndrome. Reverse transcription of roughly 0.45 to 1 ug RNA used random hexamers. TCRdb re-called the immunoSEQ multiplex PCR reads through MiXCR, storing one row per CDR3 protein. The data show over 150,000 distinct CDR3 sequences, with around 95% seen just once and approximately 0.12% held by the top ten. The sample taken for sequencing was CD4+ T cells from PBMCs. The receptors originated from a human donor with Susac syndrome.

The chain joins TRBV29-1 to TRBJ1-3, with D unclear. Germline lookup yields CDR1 SQVTM and CDR2 ANQGSEA. The CDR3 spans 12 residues. Trimming removed 3 bases at V and 1 base at J, with 4 bases between. The CDR3 sequence is CSVETSGNTIYF. In DNA form, the CDR3 reads TGCAGCGTTGAGACGTCTGGAAACACCATATATTTT.

The genes are TRBV6-2 or TRBV6-3 and TRBJ2-3, with D unresolved. CDR1 is MNHEY, CDR2 SVGEGT, per germline. V dropped 0 bases and J dropped 8 bases, with 9 bases sitting between them. There are 13 residues in the CDR3. DNA for the CDR3: TGTGCCAGCAGTTACTCGACACCCTCTACGCAGTATTTT. Translated, it gives CASSYSTPSTQYF.

The rearrangement joins TRBV20-1 to TRBJ1-1, with TRBD1 matching 7 bases. Germline CDR1 is DFQATT and CDR2 is SNEGSKA (reference sequence). V was pared by 3 bases and J by 1 base, with 2 bases of the junction left unmatched. The CDR3 consists of 13 residues. CDR3 loop: CSARGQRNTEAFF. CDR3 in DNA: TGCAGTGCTAGGGGACAGAGGAACACTGAAGCTTTCTTT.

V is TRBV27 and J is TRBJ2-1; D is ambiguous. The CDR3 is 14 amino acids. Per the germline V gene, CDR1 is MNHEY and CDR2 is SMNVEV (reference sequence). V gave up 7 bases and J gave up 4 bases, with 14 bases separating them. In nucleotides, the CDR3 is TGTGCCAGCAACGTACCCGGGCCATACAATGAGCAGTTCTTC. Protein sequence: CASNVPGPYNEQFF.

In its sample, this clonotype was seen once. The chain couples TRBV4-3 to TRBJ1-2; TRBD1 is a possible D gene (6 bases). CDR1 is LGHNA and CDR2 is YSLEER in the germline V gene. The CDR3 runs to 15 residues. Trimming stripped 0 bases from V and 0 bases from J, with 8 bases between. CDR3 region: CASSQDRTANYGYTF. The CDR3 DNA sequence: TGCGCCAGCAGCCAAGATAGGACAGCTAACTATGGCTACACCTTC.

V is TRBV29-1 and J is TRBJ1-3, with D uncertain. Germline loops: CDR1 SQVTM, CDR2 ANQGSEA. Trimming took off 4 bases at V and 4 bases at J, with 5 bases between the two ends. The CDR3 runs to 11 residues. Here the CDR3 DNA reads TGCAGCGTTGTCGCCGGAAACACCATATATTTT. Its protein is CSVVAGNTIYF.

The chain links TRBV30 to TRBJ1-2, with no clear D. V gave up 2 bases and J gave up 4 bases, with 8 bases separating them. The CDR3 covers 12 residues. CDR1 is GTSNPN, CDR2 SVGIG, per germline (reference sequence). CDR3 DNA: TGTGCCTGGAGTTCGGGGAGCTATGGCTACACCTTC. As protein: CAWSSGSYGYTF.

This clonotype has only one observation. This sequence joins TRBV28 and TRBJ1-3; weak D call: TRBD1 (6 bases). Trimming cost V 7 bases and J 0 bases, with 13 bases left between them. This CDR3 comprises 15 residues. Germline V gene sequence: CDR1 MDHEN, CDR2 SYDVKM. DNA of the CDR3: TGTGCCAGCAACTCTGGACAGCTCTCTGGAAACACCATATATTTT. The encoded protein is CASNSGQLSGNTIYF.

This clonotype was observed a single time. This rearrangement joins TRBV14 to TRBJ1-3, with a possible D match to TRBD1 (5 bases). CDR3 length equals 12 residues. Trimming took 7 bases from V and 6 from J, leaving 10 bases between them. Looked up from germline, CDR1 is SGHDN and CDR2 is FVKESK. The chain's CDR3 is CASKRRANTIYF. CDR3 nucleotide sequence: TGTGCCAGCAAACGCAGGGCAAACACCATATATTTT.

V gene TRBV5-1 combines with J gene TRBJ1-5; a weak D match, TRBD1 (5 bases). This CDR3 has 14 residues. V shed 3 bases and J shed 4 bases, with 11 bases lying between them. The germline gives CDR1 SGHRS, CDR2 YFSETQ. In DNA, the CDR3 is TGCGCCAGCAGCTACGGGACGGCGAATCAGCCCCAGCATTTT. It translates to CASSYGTANQPQHF.

This sequence joins TRBV11-2 and TRBJ2-5, with 7 bases lining up with TRBD1. The CDR3 sequence is 14 residues long. The germline gives CDR1 SGHAT, CDR2 FQNNGV. After removal of 5 bases from V and 4 bases from J, the junction contained 7 bases not matched to a gene. CDR3: CASSLGQVRETQYF. The CDR3 region has the DNA TGTGCCAGCAGCCTTGGACAGGTCCGAGAGACCCAGTACTTC.

The chain employs TRBV9 and TRBJ2-5, with no clear D. Germline V CDR1 and CDR2: SGDLS, YYNGEE. V lost 3 bases, J lost 2 bases, and 11 bases lay in between. The CDR3 is made up of 14 amino acids. CDR3 amino acids: CASSASIGQETQYF. The CDR3 DNA sequence: TGTGCCAGCAGCGCCTCTATTGGGCAAGAGACCCAGTACTTC.

The chain links TRBV28 to TRBJ2-5; a possible D gene is TRBD2 (6 bases). This CDR3 is built from 15 residues. Trimming cost V 5 bases and J 5 bases, with 18 bases left between them. CDR1 is MDHEN, CDR2 SYDVKM, per germline. The CDR3 DNA is TGTGCCAGCAGTCGGGATGTGGGAGGTCGGGAGACCCAGTACTTC. Amino acids: CASSRDVGGRETQYF.

This chain joins TRBV29-1 and TRBJ2-5; no reliable D call. Germline CDR1 and CDR2: SQVTM and ANQGSEA. Trimming pared 6 bases from V and 4 bases from J, leaving 12 bases between. This CDR3 is built from 12 residues. CDR3 bases: TGCAGCGTGTCTTTGGCCCGAGAGACCCAGTACTTC. Its translation: CSVSLARETQYF.

This chain joins TRBV30 and TRBJ1-1, with 7 positions matching TRBD1. Germline lookup yields CDR1 GTSNPN and CDR2 SVGIG (reference sequence). The CDR3 length is 14 residues. V lost 5 bases, J lost 7 bases, and 13 bases stayed unmatched. The CDR3: CAWAIDGTALEAFF. The CDR3 DNA is TGTGCCTGGGCCATCGACGGGACAGCGCTTGAAGCTTTCTTT.

This rearrangement joins TRBV14 to TRBJ1-1; a possible D gene is TRBD1 (5 bases). This CDR3 has 15 amino acids. Trimming took 1 base from V and 10 from J, leaving 19 bases between them. Germline-derived CDR1 and CDR2 are SGHDN and FVKESK. In DNA, the CDR3 is TGTGCCAGCAGCCAAGTTCCCCTTTCGGGGACTTTAGCTTTCTTT. Its translation is CASSQVPLSGTLAFF.

The chain has TRBV4-3 and TRBJ2-1, with TRBD2 matching over 8 bases. Unmatched junction bases numbered 4, after V lost 1 base and J lost 5 bases. Germline V gene data show CDR1 as LGHNA and CDR2 as YSLEER. The CDR3 is made up of 15 amino acids. Here the CDR3 DNA reads TGCGCCAGCAGCCAAGGAAGCGGGAGCAACAATGAGCAGTTCTTC. It yields the protein CASSQGSGSNNEQFF.

The chain employs TRBV29-1 and TRBJ2-7, with TRBD2 matching over 7 bases. The CDR3 contains 13 residues. Losses at the gene ends were 4 bases for V and 6 bases for J; bases not matched to a gene: 9. CDR1 and CDR2 (germline): SQVTM, ANQGSEA. CDR3 residues: CSVGRTSTAEQYF. The DNA for the CDR3 is TGCAGCGTTGGACGGACTAGTACCGCCGAGCAGTACTTC.

The chain has TRBV2 and TRBJ1-6; D call uncertain. This CDR3 is built from 13 residues. CDR1 SNHLY and CDR2 FYNNEI come from the germline V gene. The V gene lost 4 bases and the J gene lost 7 bases, with 8 bases spanning the gap. CDR3 DNA: TGTGCCAGCAGTGTTCAACCAAATTCACCCCTCCACTTT. Its protein product is CASSVQPNSPLHF. Together with reference TRBV2 and TRBJ1-6, the CDR3 gives the full variable domain: EPEVTQTPSHQVTQMGQEVILRCVPISNHLYFYWYRQILGQKVEFLVSFYNNEISEKSEIFDDQFSVERPDGSNFTLKIRSTKLEDSAMYFCASSVQPNSPLHFGNGTRLTVT.